Below are 18 T cell receptor beta chains sequenced from a single sample in a study of T cell responses to AZD1222 COVID-19 vaccine. TCRdb's table, derived via immunoSEQ multiplex PCR, lists solely in-frame clones and lacks some. The repertoire includes 100,000 to 120,000 clones, more than 75% of them detected once, and approximately 5.1% sits in the top ten. The sequences come from peripheral blood, collected on day 0 of AZD1222 vaccination. The receptors derive from an adult in good health.

The gene calls are TRBV5-1 and TRBJ2-3, with D perhaps assigned TRBD1 or TRBD2 (5 bases each). Per germline, CDR1 SGHRS and CDR2 YFSETQ. Trimming stripped 4 bases from V and 2 bases from J, with 14 bases between. This CDR3 is 15 amino acids long. The CDR3 coding sequence is TGCGCCAGCAGCGGGGGAGAGCCAACCACAGATACGCAGTATTTT. Translating it yields CASSGGEPTTDTQYF.

V usage is TRBV11-2 and J usage is TRBJ2-1; TRBD2 aligns across 10 bases. The trim removed 4 bases at V and 3 bases at J, leaving 6 bases unmatched. The CDR3 runs 16 residues. Germline V gene data show CDR1 as SGHAT and CDR2 as FQNNGV. The CDR3 DNA reads TGTGCCAGCAGCTCCCAGCGGGGGGGTAACTACAATGAGCAGTTCTTC. Amino acid sequence: CASSSQRGGNYNEQFF.

This clone was seen a handful of times. The chain links TRBV4-1 to TRBJ1-5; maybe TRBD1 (5 bases). This CDR3 spans 15 amino acids. Germline CDR1 MGHRA, CDR2 YSYEKL. The V gene lost 4 bases and the J gene lost 3 bases, with 13 bases spanning the gap. The CDR3: CASSLYDSPNQPQHF. The CDR3 DNA sequence: TGCGCCAGCAGCCTATACGACAGTCCCAATCAGCCCCAGCATTTT.

This chain connects TRBV5-1 to TRBJ2-4; 9 bases are a match to TRBD1. Trimming cost V 6 bases and J 3 bases; bases outside gene matches: 13. The length of the CDR3 is 17 residues. Germline V lookup: CDR1 SGHRS, CDR2 YFSETQ. The CDR3 loop is CASNPGQGGIGKNIQYF. CDR3 DNA sequence: TGCGCCAGCAATCCGGGACAGGGTGGAATAGGCAAAAACATTCAGTACTTC.

This clone was found a few times. The gene calls are TRBV9 and TRBJ1-2; maybe TRBD1 (5 bases). The CDR3 extends over 15 amino acids. Germline loops: CDR1 SGDLS, CDR2 YYNGEE. The V end was cut by 2 bases, the J end by 4 bases, with 15 bases between. Written as DNA, the CDR3 is TGTGCCAGCAGCGTTAAAGGGGACGGTGTCTATGGCTACACCTTC. This translates into CASSVKGDGVYGYTF. Full variable domain (remainder filled in from reference TRBV9 and TRBJ1-2): DSGVTQTPKHLITATGQRVTLRCSPRSGDLSVYWYQQSLDQGLQFLIQYYNGEERAKGNILERFSAQQFPDLHSELNLSSLELGDSALYFCASSVKGDGVYGYTFGSGTRLTVV.

The chain has TRBV9 and TRBJ2-7, with 8 bases aligning to TRBD1. V lost 7 bases and J lost 4; bases outside the gene matches: 13. CDR1 and CDR2 (germline): SGDLS, YYNGEE. This CDR3 is built from 15 residues. CDR3 coding DNA: TGTGCCAGCGCCCCCGGAGGGCAGGGGGCTTACGAGCAGTACTTC. Its translation: CASAPGGQGAYEQYF.

The chain has TRBV19 and TRBJ1-2; 10 nucleotides align to TRBD1. The CDR3 has 17 amino acids. Trimming removed 7 bases from V and 3 bases from J; junction bases left unmatched: 14. Germline assignment: CDR1 LNHDA and CDR2 SQIVND (reference sequence). CDR3 protein: CASIATGTGDLDYGYTF. Written as DNA, the CDR3 is TGTGCCAGTATCGCAACCGGGACAGGGGATCTGGACTATGGCTACACCTTC.

This chain connects TRBV6-5 to TRBJ2-7; the D gene is possibly TRBD2 (7 bases). Germline V gives CDR1 MNHEY, CDR2 SVGAGI. Trimming removed 6 bases from V and 1 base from J, with 16 bases in between. The CDR3 has 15 residues. The DNA of the CDR3 is TGTGCCAGCAGCCCCGGGGGGCAGGAGTCCTACGAGCAGTACTTC. The encoded protein is CASSPGGQESYEQYF.

This clone was seen only a few times. The rearrangement joins TRBV7-2 to TRBJ2-1; D is uncertain. With 3 bases removed from V and 0 bases from J, the gap between germline ends came to 3 bases. CDR1 is SGHTA, CDR2 FQGNSA, per germline. CDR3 size: 13 residues. The CDR3 loop is CASSLTSYNEQFF. The CDR3 DNA reads as TGTGCCAGCAGCTTGACCTCCTACAATGAGCAGTTCTTC.

The chain uses TRBV12-3 or TRBV12-4 and TRBJ2-5; 9 nucleotides match TRBD1. Trimming took 5 bases from V and 5 from J; bases not matched to a gene: 3. The CDR3 consists of 13 residues. Written as DNA, the CDR3 is TGTGCCAGCAGTGCCGGGACAGGGGAGACCCAGTACTTC. This sequence encodes CASSAGTGETQYF.

The chain's CDR3 is CASRTPGRHTDTQYF. The DNA for the CDR3 is TGTGCCAGTAGGACGCCGGGACGGCACACAGATACGCAGTATTTT. The V and J genes are TRBV19 and TRBJ2-3; D is possibly TRBD1 or TRBD2 (5 bases each). V lost 6 bases to trimming and J lost 2 bases, with 15 bases between them. CDR1 is LNHDA, CDR2 SQIVND, per germline (reference sequence). The CDR3 loop spans 15 amino acids.

The chain carries TRBV4-1 and TRBJ1-5, with TRBD1 as a possible D gene (5 bases). Germline values: CDR1 MGHRA, CDR2 YSYEKL. V lost 0 bases to trimming and J lost 3 bases, with 12 bases between them. This CDR3 spans 16 amino acids. In DNA form, the CDR3 reads TGCGCCAGCAGCCAAGATCCAGGGACCTACAATCAGCCCCAGCATTTT. It codes for CASSQDPGTYNQPQHF.

The V call is TRBV5-5, the J call TRBJ1-6; D remains ambiguous. V lost 3 bases and J lost 10, with 17 bases in between. CDR3 length: 15 amino acids. Germline V CDR1 and CDR2: SGHKS, YYEKEE (reference sequence). CDR3 in amino acids: CASSSTIEGTSPLHF. In DNA form, the CDR3 reads TGTGCCAGCAGCTCCACAATCGAGGGAACCTCACCCCTCCACTTT.

The chain employs TRBV5-4 and TRBJ2-2; 13 positions match TRBD2. V lost 6 bases to trimming and J lost 3 bases; unmatched junction nucleotides: 5. CDR3 length: 16 amino acids. Germline lookup yields CDR1 SGHNT and CDR2 YYREEE (reference sequence). In DNA form, the CDR3 reads TGTGCCAGCACAACTGGACTAGCGGGGGACACCGGGGAGCTGTTTTTT. Encoded protein: CASTTGLAGDTGELFF.

The DNA of the CDR3 is TGTGCCAGCAGCTCGCAGATAGACTACAATGAGCAGTTCTTC. As protein: CASSSQIDYNEQFF. The chain recombines TRBV7-2 with TRBJ2-1, with D unclear. Germline CDR1 SGHTA, CDR2 FQGNSA. The CDR3 has 14 amino acids. V lost 4 bases to trimming and J lost 3 bases, with 10 bases between them.

V usage is TRBV5-4 and J usage is TRBJ1-1; maybe TRBD1 (5 bases). CDR1 is SGHNT and CDR2 is YYREEE in the germline V gene (reference sequence). CDR3 length: 14 residues. Trimming stripped 4 bases from V and 1 base from J, with 11 bases between. The CDR3 here is CASSPDRSNTEAFF. Here the CDR3 DNA reads TGTGCCAGCAGCCCCGACAGATCGAACACTGAAGCTTTCTTT. The full variable domain, completed using reference TRBV5-4 and TRBJ1-1, is ETGVTQSPTHLIKTRGQQVTLRCSSQSGHNTVSWYQQALGQGPQFIFQYYREEENGRGNFPPRFSGLQFPNYSSELNVNALELDDSALYLCASSPDRSNTEAFFGQGTRLTVV.

V usage is TRBV18 and J usage is TRBJ1-2, with 8 bases aligning to TRBD1. CDR1 and CDR2 from the germline V gene are KGHSH and LQKENI. The CDR3 extends over 15 amino acids. Germline trimming cut 2 bases from V and 8 bases from J; bases unmatched to any gene: 10. In DNA form, the CDR3 reads TGTGCCAGCTCACCATCATCGACAGGGGATTCGGGCTACACCTTC. It yields the protein CASSPSSTGDSGYTF.

This clone has only a few counts. The chain uses TRBV6-5 and TRBJ1-2, with D possibly being TRBD1 (5 bases). Germline V gives CDR1 MNHEY, CDR2 SVGAGI. With 6 bases removed from V and 9 bases from J, the gap between germline ends came to 23 bases. CDR3 length: 15 residues. CDR3 region: CASRLNRDGEVSYTF. Here the CDR3 DNA reads TGTGCCAGCAGATTAAACCGGGACGGTGAAGTGAGCTACACCTTC.